This T cell receptor (beta chain) is drawn from a study of CD8+ T cells in alopecia areata. Background on the study: Treatment ran 6 to 18 months, with 6 months of follow-up afterward. Study-wide points: Scalp sequencing captures resident alphabeta T cells of normal skin too. Higher clonality and more expanded CD8+ clones appeared in lesional than normal scalp.

The sample's treatment: oral pan-JAK inhibitor, 5-10 mg twice daily. Alopecia areata patients gave lesional scalp punch biopsies and peripheral blood samples. Germline assignment: CDR1 DFQATT and CDR2 SNEGSKA (reference sequence). The CDR3 spans 11 residues. Trimming removed 3 bases at V and 7 bases at J, with 9 bases between. RNA extraction was followed by reverse transcription into cDNA, which acted as the sequencing template. TCRdb's copy holds only in-frame clones and misses some; the assay was immunoSEQ multiplex PCR. The sample shows approximately 190,000 clones, 58% of them seen only once. A word on this clone: The antigen remains unidentified.

The sequences come from CD4+ T cells sorted from blood, collected at week 24, from a patient treated with tofacitinib. The V and J genes are TRBV20-1 and TRBJ1-2, with unresolved D. The sequence derives from a human donor with alopecia areata. The CDR3 sequence is CSASSGIGYTF. The CDR3 bases are TGCAGTGCTAGTTCCGGGATTGGCTACACCTTC.